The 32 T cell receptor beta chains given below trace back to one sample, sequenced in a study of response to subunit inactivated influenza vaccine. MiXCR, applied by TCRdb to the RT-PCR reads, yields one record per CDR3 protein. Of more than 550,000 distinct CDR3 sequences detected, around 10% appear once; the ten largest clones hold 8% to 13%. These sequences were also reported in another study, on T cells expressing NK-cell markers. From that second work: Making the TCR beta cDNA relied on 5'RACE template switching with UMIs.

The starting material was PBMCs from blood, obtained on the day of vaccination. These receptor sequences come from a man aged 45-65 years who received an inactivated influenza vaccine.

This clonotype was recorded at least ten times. The CDR3 coding sequence is TGTGCCAGCAGTAAGAACACAGATACGCAGTATTTT. It specifies CASSKNTDTQYF. This sequence joins TRBV6-1 and TRBJ2-3; D call uncertain. Trimming shortened V by 5 bases and J by 2 bases, and 5 bases separated the two germline ends. This CDR3 spans 12 amino acids. Germline CDR1 reads MNHNS; CDR2 reads SASEGT.

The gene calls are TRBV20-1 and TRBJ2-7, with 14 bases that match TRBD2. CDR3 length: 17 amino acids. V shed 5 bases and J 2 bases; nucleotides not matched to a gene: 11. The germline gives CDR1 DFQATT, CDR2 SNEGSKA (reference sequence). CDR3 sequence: CSASSSGTSGSPYEQYF. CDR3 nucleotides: TGCAGTGCTTCAAGCTCCGGGACTAGCGGGAGCCCCTACGAGCAGTACTTC.

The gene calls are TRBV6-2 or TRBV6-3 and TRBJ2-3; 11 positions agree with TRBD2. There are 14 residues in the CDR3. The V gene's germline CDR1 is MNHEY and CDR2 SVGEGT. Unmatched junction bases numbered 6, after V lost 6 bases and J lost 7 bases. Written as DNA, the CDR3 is TGTGCCAGCAGCTTAGCGGGGGGGCAAAATACGCAGTATTTT. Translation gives CASSLAGGQNTQYF.

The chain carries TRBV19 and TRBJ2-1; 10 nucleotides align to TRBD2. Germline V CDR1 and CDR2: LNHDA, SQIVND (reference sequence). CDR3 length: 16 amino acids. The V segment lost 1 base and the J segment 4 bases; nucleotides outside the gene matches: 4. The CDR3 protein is CASSIVLAGNYNEQFF. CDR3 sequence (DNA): TGTGCCAGTAGTATAGTACTAGCGGGAAATTACAATGAGCAGTTCTTC.

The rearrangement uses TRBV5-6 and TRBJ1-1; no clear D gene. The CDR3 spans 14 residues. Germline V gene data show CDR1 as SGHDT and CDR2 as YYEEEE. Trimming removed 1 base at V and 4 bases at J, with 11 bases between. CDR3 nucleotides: TGTGCCAGCAGCTTGTTTCGGGGAGTCACTGAAGCTTTCTTT. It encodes CASSLFRGVTEAFF.

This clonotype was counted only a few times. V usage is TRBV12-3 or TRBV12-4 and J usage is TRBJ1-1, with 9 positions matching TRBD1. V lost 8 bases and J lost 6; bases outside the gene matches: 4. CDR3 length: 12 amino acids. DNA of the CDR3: TGTGCCAGCGGCAGGACAGGGGCTGAAGCTTTCTTT. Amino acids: CASGRTGAEAFF.

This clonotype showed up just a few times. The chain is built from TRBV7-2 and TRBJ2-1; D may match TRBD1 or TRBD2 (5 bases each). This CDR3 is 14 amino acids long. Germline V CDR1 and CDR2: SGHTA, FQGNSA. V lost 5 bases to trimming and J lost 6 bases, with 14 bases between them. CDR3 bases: TGTGCCAGCAGCATATCCGGGACCTTCAATGAGCAGTTCTTC. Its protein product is CASSISGTFNEQFF.

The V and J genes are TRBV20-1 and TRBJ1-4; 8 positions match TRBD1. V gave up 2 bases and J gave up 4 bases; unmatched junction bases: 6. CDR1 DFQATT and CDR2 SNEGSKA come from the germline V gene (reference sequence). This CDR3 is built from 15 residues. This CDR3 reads CSARRRQGINEKLFF. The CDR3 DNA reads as TGCAGTGCTAGACGCCGACAGGGGATTAATGAAAAACTGTTTTTT.

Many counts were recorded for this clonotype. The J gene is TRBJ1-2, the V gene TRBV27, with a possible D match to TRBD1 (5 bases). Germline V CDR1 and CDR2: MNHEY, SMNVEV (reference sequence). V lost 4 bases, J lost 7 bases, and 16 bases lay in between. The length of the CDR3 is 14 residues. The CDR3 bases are TGTGCCAGCAGTTCTGTTAGCAGGGCAACTGGCTACACCTTC. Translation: CASSSVSRATGYTF.

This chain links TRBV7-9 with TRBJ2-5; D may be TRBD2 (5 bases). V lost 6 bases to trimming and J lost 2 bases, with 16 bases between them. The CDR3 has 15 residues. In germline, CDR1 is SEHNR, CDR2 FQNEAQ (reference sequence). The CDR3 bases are TGTGCCAGCAGTCCCCCTAGCCAGGAGCAAGAGACCCAGTACTTC. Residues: CASSPPSQEQETQYF.

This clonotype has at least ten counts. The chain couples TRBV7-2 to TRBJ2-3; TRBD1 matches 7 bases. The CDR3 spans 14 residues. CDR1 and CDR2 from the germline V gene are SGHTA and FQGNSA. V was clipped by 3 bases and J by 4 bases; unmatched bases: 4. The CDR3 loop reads CASSFRQGADTQYF. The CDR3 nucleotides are TGTGCCAGCAGCTTCCGACAGGGTGCAGATACGCAGTATTTT. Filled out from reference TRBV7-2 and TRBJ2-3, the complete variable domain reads GAGVSQSPSNKVTEKGKDVELRCDPISGHTALYWYRQSLGQGLEFLIYFQGNSAPDKSGLPSDRFSAERTGGSVSTLTIQRTQQEDSAVYLCASSFRQGADTQYFGPGTRLTVL.

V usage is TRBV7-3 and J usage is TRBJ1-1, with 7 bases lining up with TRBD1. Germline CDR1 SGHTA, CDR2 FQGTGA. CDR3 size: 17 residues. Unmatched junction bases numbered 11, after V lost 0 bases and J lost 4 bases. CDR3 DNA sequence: TGTGCCAGCAGCTTAACCATTCAGGGGGGAGGCGGCACTGAAGCTTTCTTT. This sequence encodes CASSLTIQGGGGTEAFF.

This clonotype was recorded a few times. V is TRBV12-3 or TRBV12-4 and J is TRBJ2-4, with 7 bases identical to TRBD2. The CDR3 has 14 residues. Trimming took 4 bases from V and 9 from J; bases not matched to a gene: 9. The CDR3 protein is CASSSRGGIGIQYF. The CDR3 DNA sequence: TGTGCCAGCAGTTCCCGCGGGGGTATTGGCATTCAGTACTTC.

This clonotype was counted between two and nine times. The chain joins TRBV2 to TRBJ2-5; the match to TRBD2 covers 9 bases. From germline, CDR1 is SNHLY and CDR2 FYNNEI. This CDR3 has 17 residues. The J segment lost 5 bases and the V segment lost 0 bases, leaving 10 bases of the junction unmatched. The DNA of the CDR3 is TGTGCCAGCAGTGAAGCGGGTGATAGCGGGAGAAGGGAGACCCAGTACTTC. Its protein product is CASSEAGDSGRRETQYF.

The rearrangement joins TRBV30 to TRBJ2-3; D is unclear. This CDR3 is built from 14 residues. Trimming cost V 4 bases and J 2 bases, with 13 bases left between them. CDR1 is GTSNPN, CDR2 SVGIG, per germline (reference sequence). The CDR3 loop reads CAWNRGLFTDTQYF. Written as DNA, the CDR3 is TGTGCCTGGAATCGTGGCCTTTTCACAGATACGCAGTATTTT.

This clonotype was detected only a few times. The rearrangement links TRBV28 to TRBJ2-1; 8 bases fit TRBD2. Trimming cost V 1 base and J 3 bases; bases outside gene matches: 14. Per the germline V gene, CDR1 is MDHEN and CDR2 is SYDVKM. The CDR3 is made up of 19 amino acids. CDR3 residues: CASSLYYRAWREVYNEQFF. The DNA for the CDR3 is TGTGCCAGCAGTTTATATTACCGTGCATGGCGGGAGGTCTACAATGAGCAGTTCTTC. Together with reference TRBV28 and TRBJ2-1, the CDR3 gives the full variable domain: DVKVTQSSRYLVKRTGEKVFLECVQDMDHENMFWYRQDPGLGLRLIYFSYDVKMKEKGDIPEGYSVSREKKERFSLILESASTNQTSMYLCASSLYYRAWREVYNEQFFGPGTRLTVL.

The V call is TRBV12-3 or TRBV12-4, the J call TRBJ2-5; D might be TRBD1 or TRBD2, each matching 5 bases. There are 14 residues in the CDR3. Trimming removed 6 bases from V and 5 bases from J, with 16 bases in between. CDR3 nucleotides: TGTGCCAGCAGACCATCAGGGACGGGCGAGACCCAGTACTTC. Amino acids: CASRPSGTGETQYF.

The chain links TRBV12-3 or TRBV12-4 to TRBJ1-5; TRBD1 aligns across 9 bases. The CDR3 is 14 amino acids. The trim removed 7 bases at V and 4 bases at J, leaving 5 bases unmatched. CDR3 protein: CASTADRGNQPQHF. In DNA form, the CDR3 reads TGTGCCAGCACCGCGGACAGGGGTAATCAGCCCCAGCATTTT.

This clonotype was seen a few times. This CDR3 reads CASSPRGQFGYTF. The DNA of the CDR3 is TGCGCCAGCAGCCCCCGAGGACAGTTTGGCTACACCTTC. The V call is TRBV4-3, the J call TRBJ1-2, with a possible D match to TRBD1 (6 bases). Per the germline V gene, CDR1 is LGHNA and CDR2 is YSLEER. The CDR3 contains 13 residues. Between the trimmed V and J ends, which lost 4 bases and 7 bases, there was a span of 13 bases.

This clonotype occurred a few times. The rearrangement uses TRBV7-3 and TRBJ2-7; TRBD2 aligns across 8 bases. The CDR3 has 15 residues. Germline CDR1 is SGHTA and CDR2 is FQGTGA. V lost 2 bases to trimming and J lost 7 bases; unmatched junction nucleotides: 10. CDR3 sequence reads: CASSLDASGRSEQYF. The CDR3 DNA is TGTGCCAGCAGCTTAGACGCCAGCGGGAGAAGTGAGCAGTACTTC. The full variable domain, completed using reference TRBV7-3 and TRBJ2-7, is GAGVSQTPSNKVTEKGKYVELRCDPISGHTALYWYRQSLGQGPEFLIYFQGTGAADDSGLPNDRFFAVRPEGSVSTLKIQRTERGDSAVYLCASSLDASGRSEQYFGPGTRLTVT.

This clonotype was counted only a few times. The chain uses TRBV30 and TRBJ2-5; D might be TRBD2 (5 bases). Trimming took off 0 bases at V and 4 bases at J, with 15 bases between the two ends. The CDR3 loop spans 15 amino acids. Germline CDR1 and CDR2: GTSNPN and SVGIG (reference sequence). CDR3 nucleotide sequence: TGTGCCTGGAGTGTACGGCTAGCATTAGGAGAGACCCAGTACTTC. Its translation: CAWSVRLALGETQYF.

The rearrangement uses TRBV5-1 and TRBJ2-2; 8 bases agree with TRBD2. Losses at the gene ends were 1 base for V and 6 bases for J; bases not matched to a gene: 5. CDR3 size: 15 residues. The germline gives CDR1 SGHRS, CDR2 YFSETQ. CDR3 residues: CASSLSGRGAGELFF. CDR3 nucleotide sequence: TGCGCCAGCAGCTTGAGCGGGAGAGGCGCCGGGGAGCTGTTTTTT.

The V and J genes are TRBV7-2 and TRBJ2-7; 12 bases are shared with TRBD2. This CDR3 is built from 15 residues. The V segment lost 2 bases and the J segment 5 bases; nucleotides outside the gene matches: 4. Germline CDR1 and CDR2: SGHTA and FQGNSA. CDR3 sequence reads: CASSLTSGRFNEQYF. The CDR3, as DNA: TGTGCCAGCAGCTTAACTAGCGGGAGGTTCAACGAGCAGTACTTC.

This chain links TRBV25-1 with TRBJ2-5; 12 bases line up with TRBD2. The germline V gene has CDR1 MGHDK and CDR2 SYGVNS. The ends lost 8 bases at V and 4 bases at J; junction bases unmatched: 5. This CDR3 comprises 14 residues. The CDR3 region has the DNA TGTGCCAGCGGGGGGGGACTAGCGGGAGAGACCCAGTACTTC. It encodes CASGGGLAGETQYF.

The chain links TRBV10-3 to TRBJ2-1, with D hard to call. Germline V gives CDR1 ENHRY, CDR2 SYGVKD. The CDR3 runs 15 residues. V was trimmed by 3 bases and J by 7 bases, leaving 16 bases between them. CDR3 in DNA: TGTGCCATCAGTGAAAGTTCTACTACCGGGAATGAGCAGTTCTTC. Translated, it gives CAISESSTTGNEQFF.

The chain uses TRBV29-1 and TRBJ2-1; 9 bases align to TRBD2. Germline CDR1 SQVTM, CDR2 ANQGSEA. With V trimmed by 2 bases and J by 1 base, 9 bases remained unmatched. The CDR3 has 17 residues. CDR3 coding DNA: TGCAGCGTTGAAATGGCTGGGCTAGCGGGGTCCTACAATGAGCAGTTCTTC. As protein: CSVEMAGLAGSYNEQFF.

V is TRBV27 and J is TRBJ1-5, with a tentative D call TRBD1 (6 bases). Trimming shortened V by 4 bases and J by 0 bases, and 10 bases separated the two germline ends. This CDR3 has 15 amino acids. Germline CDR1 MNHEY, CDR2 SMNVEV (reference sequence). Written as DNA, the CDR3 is TGTGCCAGCAGTTCCAGGGGCAATAGCAATCAGCCCCAGCATTTT. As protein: CASSSRGNSNQPQHF.

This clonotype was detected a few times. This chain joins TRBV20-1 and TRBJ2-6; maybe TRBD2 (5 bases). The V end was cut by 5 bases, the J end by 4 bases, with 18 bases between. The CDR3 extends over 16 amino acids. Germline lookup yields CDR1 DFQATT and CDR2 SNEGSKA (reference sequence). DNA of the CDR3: TGCAGTGCTCAGACTATTTCTAGGTCCGGGGCCAACGTCCTGACTTTC. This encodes CSAQTISRSGANVLTF.

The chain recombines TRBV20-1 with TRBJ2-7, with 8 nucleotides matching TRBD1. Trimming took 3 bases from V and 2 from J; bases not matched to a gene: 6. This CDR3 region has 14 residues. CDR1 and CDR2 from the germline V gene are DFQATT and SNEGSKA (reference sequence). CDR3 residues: CSASRQGLAYEQYF. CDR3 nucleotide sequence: TGCAGTGCTAGTAGACAGGGGCTGGCCTACGAGCAGTACTTC.

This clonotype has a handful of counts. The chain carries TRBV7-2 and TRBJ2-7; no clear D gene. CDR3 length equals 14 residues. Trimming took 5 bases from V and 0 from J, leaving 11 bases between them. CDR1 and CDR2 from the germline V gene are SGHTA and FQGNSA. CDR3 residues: CASSRLFSSYEQYF. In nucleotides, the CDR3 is TGTGCCAGCAGCCGTCTTTTTAGCTCCTACGAGCAGTACTTC.

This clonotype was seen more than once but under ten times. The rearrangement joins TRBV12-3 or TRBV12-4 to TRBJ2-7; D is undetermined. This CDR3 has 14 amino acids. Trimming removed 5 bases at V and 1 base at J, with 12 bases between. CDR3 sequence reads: CASSGIGLSYEQYF. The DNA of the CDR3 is TGTGCCAGCAGTGGGATTGGCCTATCCTACGAGCAGTACTTC.

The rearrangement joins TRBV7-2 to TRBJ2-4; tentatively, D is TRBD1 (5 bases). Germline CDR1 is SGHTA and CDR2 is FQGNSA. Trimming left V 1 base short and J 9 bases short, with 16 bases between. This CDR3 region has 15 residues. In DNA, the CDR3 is TGTGCCAGCAGCTTAGTGGCCCTAGATCAGGGCATTCAGTACTTC. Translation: CASSLVALDQGIQYF.